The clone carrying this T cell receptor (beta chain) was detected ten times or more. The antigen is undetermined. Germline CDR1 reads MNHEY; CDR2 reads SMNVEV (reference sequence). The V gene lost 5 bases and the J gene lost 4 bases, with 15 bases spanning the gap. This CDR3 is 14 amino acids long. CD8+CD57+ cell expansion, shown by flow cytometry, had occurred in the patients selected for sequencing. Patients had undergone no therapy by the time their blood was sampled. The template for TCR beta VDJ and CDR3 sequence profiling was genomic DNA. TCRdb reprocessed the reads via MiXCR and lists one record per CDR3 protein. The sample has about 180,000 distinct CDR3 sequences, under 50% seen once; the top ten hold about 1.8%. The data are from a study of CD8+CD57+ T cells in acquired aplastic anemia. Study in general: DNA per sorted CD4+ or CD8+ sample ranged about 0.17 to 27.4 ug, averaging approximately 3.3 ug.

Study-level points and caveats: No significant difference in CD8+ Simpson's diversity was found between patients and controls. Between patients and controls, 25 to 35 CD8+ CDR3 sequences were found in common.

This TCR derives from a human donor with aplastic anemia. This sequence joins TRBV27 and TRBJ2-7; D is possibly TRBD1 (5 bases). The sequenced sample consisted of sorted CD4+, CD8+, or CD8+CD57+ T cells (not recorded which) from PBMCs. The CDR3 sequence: CASSQQVLGYEQYF. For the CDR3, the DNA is TGTGCCAGCAGTCAACAGGTACTTGGATACGAGCAGTACTTC.